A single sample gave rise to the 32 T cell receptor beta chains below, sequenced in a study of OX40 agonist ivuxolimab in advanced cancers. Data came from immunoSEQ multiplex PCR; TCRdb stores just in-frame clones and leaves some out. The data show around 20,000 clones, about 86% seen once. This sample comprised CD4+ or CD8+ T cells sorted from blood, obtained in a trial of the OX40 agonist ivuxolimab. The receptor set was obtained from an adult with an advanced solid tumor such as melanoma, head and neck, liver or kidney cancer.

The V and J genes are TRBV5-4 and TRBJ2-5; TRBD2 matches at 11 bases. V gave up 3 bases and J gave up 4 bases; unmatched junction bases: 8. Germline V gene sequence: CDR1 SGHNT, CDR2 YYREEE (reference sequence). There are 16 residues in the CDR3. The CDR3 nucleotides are TGTGCCAGCAGCTCAACTAGCGGGGGAAGGGGAGAGACCCAGTACTTC. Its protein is CASSSTSGGRGETQYF.

The CDR3 nucleotides are TGTGCCAGCAGTTCCTCCGGGCTAAACACTGAAGCTTTCTTT. This translates into CASSSSGLNTEAFF. The chain couples TRBV6-5 to TRBJ1-1; no clear D. The V gene's germline CDR1 is MNHEY and CDR2 SVGAGI. This CDR3 is built from 14 residues. V lost 4 bases to trimming and J lost 2 bases, with 11 bases between them.

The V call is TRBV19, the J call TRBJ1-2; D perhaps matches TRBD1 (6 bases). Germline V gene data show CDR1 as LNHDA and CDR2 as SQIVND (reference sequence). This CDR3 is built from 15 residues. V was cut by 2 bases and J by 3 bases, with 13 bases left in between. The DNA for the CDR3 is TGTGCCAGTAGTATAAACAGGGCCGATCACTATGGCTACACCTTC. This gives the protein CASSINRADHYGYTF. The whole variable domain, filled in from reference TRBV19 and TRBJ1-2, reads DGGITQSPKYLFRKEGQNVTLSCEQNLNHDAMYWYRQDPGQGLRLIYYSQIVNDFQKGDIAEGYSVSREKKESFPLTVTSAQKNPTAFYLCASSINRADHYGYTFGSGTRLTVV.

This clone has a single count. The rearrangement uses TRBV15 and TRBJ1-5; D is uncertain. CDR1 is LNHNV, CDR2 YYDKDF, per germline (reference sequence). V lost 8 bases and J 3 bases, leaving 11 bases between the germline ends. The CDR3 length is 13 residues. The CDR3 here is CATQEAFNQPQHF. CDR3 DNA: TGTGCCACCCAGGAAGCCTTCAATCAGCCCCAGCATTTT.

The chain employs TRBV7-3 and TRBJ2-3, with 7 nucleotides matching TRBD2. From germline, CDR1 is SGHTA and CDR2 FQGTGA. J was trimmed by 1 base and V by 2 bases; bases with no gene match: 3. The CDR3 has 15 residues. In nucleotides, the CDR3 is TGTGCCAGCAGCTTACGCAGCGGGGGCACAGATACGCAGTATTTT. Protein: CASSLRSGGTDTQYF.

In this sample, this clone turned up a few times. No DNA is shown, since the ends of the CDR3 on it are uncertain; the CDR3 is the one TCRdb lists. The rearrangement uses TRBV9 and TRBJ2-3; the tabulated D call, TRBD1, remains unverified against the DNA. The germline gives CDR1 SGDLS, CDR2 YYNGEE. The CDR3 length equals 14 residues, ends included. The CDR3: CASSVATGTGILYF.

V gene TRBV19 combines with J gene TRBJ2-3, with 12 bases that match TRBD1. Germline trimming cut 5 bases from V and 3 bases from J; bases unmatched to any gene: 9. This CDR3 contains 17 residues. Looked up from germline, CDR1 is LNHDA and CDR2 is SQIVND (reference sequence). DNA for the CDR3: TGTGCCAGTAGTCCTAGGGGGACAGGGGGCAAGACAGATACGCAGTATTTT. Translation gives CASSPRGTGGKTDTQYF.

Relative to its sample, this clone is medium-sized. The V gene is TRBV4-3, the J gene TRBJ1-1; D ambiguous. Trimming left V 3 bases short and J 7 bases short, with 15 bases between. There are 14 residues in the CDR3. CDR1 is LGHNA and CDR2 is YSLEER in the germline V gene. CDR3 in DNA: TGCGCCAGCAGCCATATGGGGATCCATAATGAAGCTTTCTTT. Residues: CASSHMGIHNEAFF.

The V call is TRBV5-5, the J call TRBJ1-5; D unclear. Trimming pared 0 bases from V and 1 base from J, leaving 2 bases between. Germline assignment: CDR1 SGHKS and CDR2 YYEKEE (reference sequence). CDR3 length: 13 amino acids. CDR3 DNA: TGTGCCAGCAGCTTGGACAGCAATCAGCCCCAGCATTTT. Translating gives CASSLDSNQPQHF. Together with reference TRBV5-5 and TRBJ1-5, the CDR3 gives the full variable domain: DAGVTQSPTHLIKTRGQQVTLRCSPISGHKSVSWYQQVLGQGPQFIFQYYEKEERGRGNFPDRFSARQFPNYSSELNVNALLLGDSALYLCASSLDSNQPQHFGDGTRLSIL.

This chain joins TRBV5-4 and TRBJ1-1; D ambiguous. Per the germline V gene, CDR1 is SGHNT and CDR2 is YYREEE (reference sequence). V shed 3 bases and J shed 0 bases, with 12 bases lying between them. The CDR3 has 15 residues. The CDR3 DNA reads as TGTGCCAGCAGCTCCGCGGAGCGAATGAACACTGAAGCTTTCTTT. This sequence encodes CASSSAERMNTEAFF.

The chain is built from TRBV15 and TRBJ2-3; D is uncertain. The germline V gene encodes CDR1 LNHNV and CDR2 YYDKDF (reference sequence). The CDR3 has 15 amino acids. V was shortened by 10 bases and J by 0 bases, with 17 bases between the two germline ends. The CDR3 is CASSARRSSTDTQYF. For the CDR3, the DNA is TGTGCCAGTTCGGCTCGGCGGTCTAGCACAGATACGCAGTATTTT.

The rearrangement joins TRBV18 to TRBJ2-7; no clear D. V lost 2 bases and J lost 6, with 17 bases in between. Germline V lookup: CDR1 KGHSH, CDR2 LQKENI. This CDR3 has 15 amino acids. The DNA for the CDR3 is TGTGCCAGCTCACCAAAAGCTCACAAATCGTCCGAGCAGTACTTC. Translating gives CASSPKAHKSSEQYF. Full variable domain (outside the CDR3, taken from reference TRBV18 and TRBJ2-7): NAGVMQNPRHLVRRRGQEARLRCSPMKGHSHVYWYRQLPEEGLKFMVYLQKENIIDESGMPKERFSAEFPKEGPSILRIQQVVRGDSAAYFCASSPKAHKSSEQYFGPGTRLTVT.

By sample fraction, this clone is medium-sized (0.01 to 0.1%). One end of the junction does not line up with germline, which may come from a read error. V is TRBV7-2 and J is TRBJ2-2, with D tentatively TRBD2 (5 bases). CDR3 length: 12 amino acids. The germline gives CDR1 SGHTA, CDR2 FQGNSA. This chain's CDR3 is CASSLVRRGAVF. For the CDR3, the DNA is TGTGCCAGCAGCTTAGTTCGCCGGGGAGCTGTTTTT.

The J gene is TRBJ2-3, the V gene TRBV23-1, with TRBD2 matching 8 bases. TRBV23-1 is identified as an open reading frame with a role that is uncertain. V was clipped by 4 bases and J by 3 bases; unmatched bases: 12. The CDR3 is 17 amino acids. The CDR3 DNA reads TGCGCCAGCAGTCCCGGGGGGGGAGGCCTCGGGACAGATACGCAGTATTTT. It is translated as CASSPGGGGLGTDTQYF.

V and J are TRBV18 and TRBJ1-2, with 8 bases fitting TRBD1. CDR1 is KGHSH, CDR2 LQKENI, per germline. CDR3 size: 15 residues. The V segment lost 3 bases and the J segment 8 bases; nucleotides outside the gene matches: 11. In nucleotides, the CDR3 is TGTGCCAGCTCACCGGGACAGGAGTTACTGGTCGGCTACACCTTC. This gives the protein CASSPGQELLVGYTF.

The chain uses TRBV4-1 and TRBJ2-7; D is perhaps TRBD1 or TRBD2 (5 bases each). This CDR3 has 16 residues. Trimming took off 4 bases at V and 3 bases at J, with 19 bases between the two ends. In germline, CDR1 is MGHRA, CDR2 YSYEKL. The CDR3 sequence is CASSLTSSGTNYEQYF. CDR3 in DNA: TGCGCCAGCAGCCTGACGTCATCCGGGACGAACTACGAGCAGTACTTC.

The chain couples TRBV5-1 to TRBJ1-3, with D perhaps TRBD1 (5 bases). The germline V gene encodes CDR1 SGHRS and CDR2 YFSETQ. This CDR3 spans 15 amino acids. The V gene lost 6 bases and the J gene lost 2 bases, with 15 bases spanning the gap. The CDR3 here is CASNEGHVTGNTIYF. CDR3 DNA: TGCGCCAGCAACGAAGGACACGTAACTGGAAACACCATATATTTT.

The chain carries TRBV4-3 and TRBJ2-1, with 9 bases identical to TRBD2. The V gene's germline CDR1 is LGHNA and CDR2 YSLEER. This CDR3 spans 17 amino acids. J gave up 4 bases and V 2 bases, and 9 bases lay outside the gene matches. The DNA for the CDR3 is TGCGCCAGCAGCCAATACCCGACTAGCGGAATTTACAATGAGCAGTTCTTC. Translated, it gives CASSQYPTSGIYNEQFF.

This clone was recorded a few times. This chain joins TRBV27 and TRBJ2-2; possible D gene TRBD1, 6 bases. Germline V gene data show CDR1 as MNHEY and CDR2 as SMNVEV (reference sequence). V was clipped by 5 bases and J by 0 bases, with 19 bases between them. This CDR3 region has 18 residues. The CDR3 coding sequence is TGTGCCAGCAGTCGCACCCTGACAGGCGGTACGAACACCGGGGAGCTGTTTTTT. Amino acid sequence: CASSRTLTGGTNTGELFF.

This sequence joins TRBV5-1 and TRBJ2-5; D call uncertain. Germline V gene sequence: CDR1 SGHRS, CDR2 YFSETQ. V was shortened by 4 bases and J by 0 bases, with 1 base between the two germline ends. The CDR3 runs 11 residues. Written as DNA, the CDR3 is TGCGCCAGCAGCAACCAAGAGACCCAGTACTTC. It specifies CASSNQETQYF.

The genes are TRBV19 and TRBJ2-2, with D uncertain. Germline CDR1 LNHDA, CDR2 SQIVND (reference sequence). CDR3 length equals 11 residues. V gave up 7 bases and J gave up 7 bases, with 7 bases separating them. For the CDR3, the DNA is TGTGCCAGTAATAACCGCGGGGAGCTGTTTTTT. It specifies CASNNRGELFF. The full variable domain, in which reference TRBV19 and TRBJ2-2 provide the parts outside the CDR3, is DGGITQSPKYLFRKEGQNVTLSCEQNLNHDAMYWYRQDPGQGLRLIYYSQIVNDFQKGDIAEGYSVSREKKESFPLTVTSAQKNPTAFYLCASNNRGELFFGEGSRLTVL.

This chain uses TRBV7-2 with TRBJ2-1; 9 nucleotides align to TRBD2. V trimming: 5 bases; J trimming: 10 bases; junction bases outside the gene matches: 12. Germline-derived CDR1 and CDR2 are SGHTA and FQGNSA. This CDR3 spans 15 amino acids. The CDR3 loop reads CASSGRGGQSGEQFF. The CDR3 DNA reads TGTGCCAGCAGCGGGCGGGGGGGCCAATCGGGAGAGCAGTTCTTC.

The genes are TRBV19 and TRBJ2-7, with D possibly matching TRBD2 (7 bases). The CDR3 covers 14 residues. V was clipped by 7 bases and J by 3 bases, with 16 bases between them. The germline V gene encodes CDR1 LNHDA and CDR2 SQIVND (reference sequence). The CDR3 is CASKGGIGSYEQYF. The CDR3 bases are TGTGCCAGTAAGGGGGGGATTGGGAGCTACGAGCAGTACTTC.

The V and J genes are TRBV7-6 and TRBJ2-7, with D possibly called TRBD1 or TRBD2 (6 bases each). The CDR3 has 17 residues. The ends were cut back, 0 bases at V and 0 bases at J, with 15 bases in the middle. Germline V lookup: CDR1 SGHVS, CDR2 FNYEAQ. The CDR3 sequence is CASSLAGARGSSYEQYF. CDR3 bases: TGTGCCAGCAGCTTAGCGGGGGCGCGGGGTAGCTCCTACGAGCAGTACTTC.

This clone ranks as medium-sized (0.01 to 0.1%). CDR3 in DNA: TGCGCCAGCAGCTCCGGGACATATTCGAACACTGAAGCTTTCTTT. Its protein is CASSSGTYSNTEAFF. The chain couples TRBV5-1 to TRBJ1-1; TRBD1 is a possible D gene (6 bases). Germline values: CDR1 SGHRS, CDR2 YFSETQ. The CDR3 consists of 15 residues. The germline V and J ends were trimmed by 3 bases and 1 base, with 13 bases remaining between them.

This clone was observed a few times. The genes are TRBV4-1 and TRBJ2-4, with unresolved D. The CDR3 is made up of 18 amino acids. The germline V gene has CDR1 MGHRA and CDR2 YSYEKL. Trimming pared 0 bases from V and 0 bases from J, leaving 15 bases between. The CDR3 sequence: CASSQDILEQLAKNIQYF. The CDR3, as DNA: TGCGCCAGCAGCCAAGATATTTTAGAACAATTAGCCAAAAACATTCAGTACTTC.

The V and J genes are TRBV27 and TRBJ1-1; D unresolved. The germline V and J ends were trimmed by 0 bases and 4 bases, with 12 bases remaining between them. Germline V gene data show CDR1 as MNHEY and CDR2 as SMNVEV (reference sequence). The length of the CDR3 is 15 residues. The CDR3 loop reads CASSLSMLPGTEAFF. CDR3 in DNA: TGTGCCAGCAGTTTATCGATGCTCCCAGGCACTGAAGCTTTCTTT.

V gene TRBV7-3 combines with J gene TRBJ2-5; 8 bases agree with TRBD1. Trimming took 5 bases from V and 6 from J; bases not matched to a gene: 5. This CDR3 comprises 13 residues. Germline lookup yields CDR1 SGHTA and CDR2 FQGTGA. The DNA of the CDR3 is TGTGCCAGCAGCGCCGACAGGGGTCAGACCCAGTACTTC. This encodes CASSADRGQTQYF.

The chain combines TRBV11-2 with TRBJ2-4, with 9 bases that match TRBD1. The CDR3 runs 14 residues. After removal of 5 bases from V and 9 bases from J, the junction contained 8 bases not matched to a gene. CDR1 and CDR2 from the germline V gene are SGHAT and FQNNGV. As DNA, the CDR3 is TGTGCCAGCAGCGTACAGGGGGCGAGAGGCATTCAGTACTTC. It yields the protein CASSVQGARGIQYF.

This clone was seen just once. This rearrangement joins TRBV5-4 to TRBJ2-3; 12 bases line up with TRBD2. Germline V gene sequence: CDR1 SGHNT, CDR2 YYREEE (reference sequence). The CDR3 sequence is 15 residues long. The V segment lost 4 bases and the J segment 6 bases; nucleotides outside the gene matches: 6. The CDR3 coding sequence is TGTGCCAGCAGCCCAACTAGCGGGGGGCGGGATACGCAGTATTTT. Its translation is CASSPTSGGRDTQYF. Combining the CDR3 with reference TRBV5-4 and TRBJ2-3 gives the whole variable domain ETGVTQSPTHLIKTRGQQVTLRCSSQSGHNTVSWYQQALGQGPQFIFQYYREEENGRGNFPPRFSGLQFPNYSSELNVNALELDDSALYLCASSPTSGGRDTQYFGPGTRLTVL.

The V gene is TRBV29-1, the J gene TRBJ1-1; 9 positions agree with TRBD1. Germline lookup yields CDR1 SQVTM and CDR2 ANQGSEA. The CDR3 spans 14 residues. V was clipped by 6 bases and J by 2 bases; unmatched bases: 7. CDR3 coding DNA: TGCAGCGTAGTTACAGGGGGCAAAAACACTGAAGCTTTCTTT. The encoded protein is CSVVTGGKNTEAFF.

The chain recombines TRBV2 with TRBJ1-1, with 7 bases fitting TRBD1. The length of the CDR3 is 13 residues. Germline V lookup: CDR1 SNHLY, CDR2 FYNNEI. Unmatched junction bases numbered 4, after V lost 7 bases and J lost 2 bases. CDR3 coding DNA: TGTGCCAGCAAGTCAGGGGGAAACACTGAAGCTTTCTTT. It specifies CASKSGGNTEAFF.